Following are 16 T cell receptor beta chains from one sample sequenced in a study of human T cells and chemical hapten exposure (dated by TCRdb to about 2021). Total RNA was isolated from unfractionated whole blood collected in Tempus Blood RNA tubes. During library preparation, unique molecular identifiers were attached to individual cDNA molecules so that TCRs could be counted in a quantitative, reproducible way. Clones were called with MiXCR by TCRdb after fastp trimmed the public reads at Q25, and only in-frame beta chains were retained. Rows are unified per CDR3 protein, each entry keeping the most common DNA and genes. Counted in this sample were about 120,000 distinct CDR3 sequences; over 7% of them appeared once. Roughly 1.5% of the sample belongs to the ten largest clones. Sequencing was done on a sample of whole blood. The receptors shown here come from a human donor in good health. Some clones in this sample may be carry-over from other donors' samples. Donor details come from another sample of the same person, matched by shared clones.

The J gene is TRBJ2-7, the V gene TRBV7-9, with a possible D match to TRBD1 (6 bases). CDR1 SEHNR and CDR2 FQNEAQ come from the germline V gene (reference sequence). Trimming cost V 8 bases and J 4 bases, with 9 bases left between them. The CDR3 runs to 11 residues. CDR3 residues: CASGGQYEQYF. The DNA for the CDR3 is TGTGCCAGCGGAGGACAGTACGAGCAGTACTTC. Filled out from reference TRBV7-9 and TRBJ2-7, the complete variable domain reads DTGVSQNPRHKITKRGQNVTFRCDPISEHNRLYWYRQTLGQGPEFLTYFQNEAQLEKSRLLSDRFSAERPKGSFSTLEIQRTEQGDSAMYLCASGGQYEQYFGPGTRLTVT.

The rearrangement joins TRBV7-6 to TRBJ2-1, with TRBD2 matching 9 bases. V shed 0 bases and J 8 bases; nucleotides not matched to a gene: 2. This CDR3 has 14 amino acids. Looked up from germline, CDR1 is SGHVS and CDR2 is FNYEAQ. CDR3 protein: CASSLAPSGDEQFF. The CDR3 DNA follows: TGTGCCAGCAGCTTAGCGCCTAGCGGGGATGAGCAGTTCTTC.

This clonotype occurred many times. The chain joins TRBV29-1 to TRBJ2-7; a weak D match, TRBD2 (6 bases). Trimming shortened V by 1 base and J by 2 bases, and 9 bases separated the two germline ends. Per germline, CDR1 SQVTM and CDR2 ANQGSEA. The CDR3 length is 13 residues. The CDR3 bases are TGCAGCGTTGAAGGCGGGGTACCCTACGAGCAGTACTTC. Protein sequence: CSVEGGVPYEQYF.

This clonotype was counted between two and nine times. The V call is TRBV30, the J call TRBJ1-5; D possibly corresponds to TRBD1 (5 bases). V was cut by 3 bases and J by 4 bases, with 10 bases left in between. The germline gives CDR1 GTSNPN, CDR2 SVGIG (reference sequence). This CDR3 contains 13 residues. The CDR3 sequence: CAWRGGENQPQHF. DNA for the CDR3: TGTGCCTGGAGGGGGGGAGAGAATCAGCCCCAGCATTTT.

This clonotype was picked up many times. The chain employs TRBV7-2 and TRBJ2-2; 9 nucleotides line up with TRBD2. The V gene end was trimmed by 3 bases and the J gene end by 6 bases; junction bases not matched to a gene: 5. This CDR3 is 15 amino acids long. Germline CDR1 reads SGHTA; CDR2 reads FQGNSA. The CDR3 coding sequence is TGTGCCAGCAGCTTTTCTAGCGGGACCCCCGGGGAGCTGTTTTTT. Protein product: CASSFSSGTPGELFF.

This clonotype was observed a handful of times. The chain combines TRBV4-1 with TRBJ2-7; 8 nucleotides align to TRBD2. V lost 0 bases and J lost 0; bases outside the gene matches: 4. The CDR3 totals 16 residues. Germline CDR1 is MGHRA and CDR2 is YSYEKL. The CDR3 nucleotides read TGCGCCAGCAGCCAAGATCCGGGGGGGCCCTCCTACGAGCAGTACTTC. Translating it yields CASSQDPGGPSYEQYF.

The V and J genes are TRBV5-1 and TRBJ1-4; 11 positions agree with TRBD1. Per germline, CDR1 SGHRS and CDR2 YFSETQ. The CDR3 has 15 amino acids. With V trimmed by 7 bases and J by 8 bases, 10 bases remained unmatched. The CDR3 DNA follows: TGCGCCAGCGCTATAACCGGGACAGGGGGGGAAAAACTGTTTTTT. It encodes CASAITGTGGEKLFF.

This clonotype was seen ten or more times. The V gene is TRBV6-2 or TRBV6-3, the J gene TRBJ2-7; weak D call: TRBD2 (6 bases). Trimming stripped 6 bases from V and 6 bases from J, with 18 bases between. CDR1 is MNHEY and CDR2 is SVGEGT in the germline V gene. The CDR3 length is 14 residues. The CDR3 region is CASRAPAGGFEQYF. CDR3 DNA sequence: TGTGCCAGCAGAGCCCCGGCCGGAGGGTTCGAGCAGTACTTC.

The chain is built from TRBV29-1 and TRBJ2-2; 10 positions agree with TRBD1. The ends lost 7 bases at V and 5 bases at J; junction bases unmatched: 4. The germline V gene encodes CDR1 SQVTM and CDR2 ANQGSEA. The CDR3 covers 13 residues. The CDR3 protein is CSARTGGTGELFF. The CDR3 DNA reads as TGCAGCGCCCGGACAGGGGGGACCGGGGAGCTGTTTTTT.

This clonotype was counted only a few times. J is TRBJ2-7 and V is TRBV5-1; no clear D. V was clipped by 1 base and J by 2 bases, with 10 bases between them. The CDR3 contains 14 residues. Germline CDR1 is SGHRS and CDR2 is YFSETQ. The CDR3 is CASSLRLSAYEQYF. In DNA, the CDR3 is TGCGCCAGCAGCTTGCGTCTATCCGCCTACGAGCAGTACTTC.

This clonotype was found many times. The V gene is TRBV18, the J gene TRBJ1-1; TRBD1 matches 8 bases. Per the germline V gene, CDR1 is KGHSH and CDR2 is LQKENI. J was trimmed by 1 base and V by 4 bases; bases with no gene match: 8. This CDR3 is 16 amino acids long. CDR3 sequence (DNA): TGTGCCAGCTCACAGGACAGGGCTAGTCGGAACACTGAAGCTTTCTTT. It codes for CASSQDRASRNTEAFF.

This clonotype was counted at least ten times. The gene calls are TRBV10-3 and TRBJ1-5; D remains unclear. From germline, CDR1 is ENHRY and CDR2 SYGVKD. The CDR3 length is 14 residues. The V gene lost 4 bases and the J gene lost 10 bases, with 17 bases spanning the gap. DNA of the CDR3: TGTGCCATCAGTGGGGGAGACTGGGAGGGTCCCCAGCATTTT. It is translated as CAISGGDWEGPQHF.

This clonotype was detected only a few times. This rearrangement joins TRBV6-2 or TRBV6-3 to TRBJ2-5; tentatively, D is TRBD2 (5 bases). Trimming left V 2 bases short and J 3 bases short, with 7 bases between. CDR1 is MNHEY, CDR2 SVGEGT, per germline. The CDR3 sequence is 13 residues long. In DNA form, the CDR3 reads TGTGCCAGCAGTTACCCGGAGGAAGAGACCCAGTACTTC. It is translated as CASSYPEEETQYF.

This clonotype showed up just a few times. CDR3 region: CASSPQDVINTDTQYF. CDR3 DNA sequence: TGTGCCAGCTCACCGCAGGACGTAATTAACACAGATACGCAGTATTTT. V gene TRBV18 combines with J gene TRBJ2-3, with D hard to call. Germline V gives CDR1 KGHSH, CDR2 LQKENI. V gave up 3 bases and J gave up 2 bases, with 15 bases separating them. The CDR3 has 16 residues.

V gene TRBV3-1 combines with J gene TRBJ2-7; weak D call: TRBD2 (6 bases). Trimming pared 1 base from V and 2 bases from J, leaving 12 bases between. The CDR3 spans 15 residues. Germline V gives CDR1 LGHDT, CDR2 YNNKEL (reference sequence). The CDR3 DNA reads as TGTGCCAGCAGCCAAGGGGGAGGTCTGACCTACGAGCAGTACTTC. Its protein is CASSQGGGLTYEQYF.

J is TRBJ2-1 and V is TRBV20-1; 7 bases are shared with TRBD2. The V gene's germline CDR1 is DFQATT and CDR2 SNEGSKA (reference sequence). The CDR3 spans 16 residues. V dropped 0 bases and J dropped 0; count of bases not matched to a gene: 5. CDR3 amino acids: CSAREGAGSSYNEQFF. The CDR3 DNA reads as TGCAGTGCTAGAGAAGGAGCGGGGTCCTCCTACAATGAGCAGTTCTTC.